This entry lists 21 T cell receptor beta chains sequenced from one sample in a study of T cell changes during pregnancy in multiple sclerosis. Using immunoSEQ multiplex PCR, the repertoire was profiled, and TCRdb retains in-frame clones only, with some absent. The data contain around 100,000 clones, around 94% of them singletons. The sequencing used peripheral blood, collected after pregnancy. Every receptor here comes from a female donor with multiple sclerosis, enrolled in a pregnancy study.

This clone was picked up one time. The chain links TRBV29-1 to TRBJ2-6; 7 bases are shared with TRBD2. Trimming took 4 bases from V and 0 from J; bases not matched to a gene: 6. Germline V gene lookup returns CDR1 SQVTM and CDR2 ANQGSEA. This CDR3 is 16 amino acids long. The CDR3 DNA follows: TGCAGCGTTGGGGAGGGTTCTCCCTCTGGGGCCAACGTCCTGACTTTC. Translating it yields CSVGEGSPSGANVLTF.

This clone was seen repeatedly, ten times or more. J is TRBJ2-2 and V is TRBV9; D may be TRBD1 (6 bases). Germline lookup yields CDR1 SGDLS and CDR2 YYNGEE. The CDR3 covers 17 residues. Trimming left V 0 bases short and J 0 bases short, with 12 bases between. CDR3 sequence reads: CASSVAYRTANTGELFF. The CDR3 DNA is TGTGCCAGCAGCGTAGCTTATAGGACAGCGAACACCGGGGAGCTGTTTTTT.

This rearrangement joins TRBV9 to TRBJ1-2, with unresolved D. This CDR3 has 12 residues. The germline V gene has CDR1 SGDLS and CDR2 YYNGEE. V was clipped by 5 bases and J by 5 bases, with 10 bases between them. The CDR3 here is CASRTSGYGYTF. Here the CDR3 DNA reads TGTGCCAGCAGAACCTCGGGGTATGGCTACACCTTC.

This sequence joins TRBV4-3 and TRBJ1-2, with 8 positions matching TRBD1. CDR1 and CDR2 from the germline V gene are LGHNA and YSLEER. The CDR3 consists of 16 residues. J gave up 5 bases and V 0 bases, and 8 bases lay outside the gene matches. In DNA, the CDR3 is TGCGCCAGCAGCCAAGATTGGGCAGGGGGCGAGTATGGCTACACCTTC. This gives the protein CASSQDWAGGEYGYTF.

The chain carries TRBV29-1 and TRBJ2-3, with 8 nucleotides matching TRBD2. The V gene end was trimmed by 5 bases and the J gene end by 2 bases; junction bases not matched to a gene: 6. The CDR3 has 14 residues. Germline V gene data show CDR1 as SQVTM and CDR2 as ANQGSEA. As DNA, the CDR3 is TGCAGCGTTTTTCGGGGGGGGACCACAGATACGCAGTATTTT. Protein: CSVFRGGTTDTQYF.

CDR3 bases: TGTGCCAGCAGCCCGGACAGGGGTTCCGGGGAGCTGTTTTTT. Amino acid sequence: CASSPDRGSGELFF. This chain connects TRBV7-2 to TRBJ2-2; 9 nucleotides line up with TRBD1. The CDR3 has 14 amino acids. Germline V lookup: CDR1 SGHTA, CDR2 FQGNSA. V gave up 5 bases and J gave up 6 bases; unmatched junction bases: 4. The full variable domain, with the rest looked up from reference TRBV7-2 and TRBJ2-2, is GAGVSQSPSNKVTEKGKDVELRCDPISGHTALYWYRQSLGQGLEFLIYFQGNSAPDKSGLPSDRFSAERTGGSVSTLTIQRTQQEDSAVYLCASSPDRGSGELFFGEGSRLTVL.

The rearrangement uses TRBV11-1 and TRBJ2-1; D is uncertain. Germline loops: CDR1 SGHAT, CDR2 FQDESV (reference sequence). This CDR3 contains 17 residues. V dropped 1 base and J dropped 0 bases, with 13 bases sitting between them. The CDR3 DNA reads TGTGCCAGCAGCTTAGGTCGCGGAATAAGCTCCTACAATGAGCAGTTCTTC. Translated, it gives CASSLGRGISSYNEQFF.

The V call is TRBV7-8, the J call TRBJ2-6; a possible D gene is TRBD1 (5 bases). The CDR3 spans 19 residues. Germline lookup yields CDR1 SGHVS and CDR2 FQNEAQ. The germline V and J ends were trimmed by 5 bases and 6 bases, with 26 bases remaining between them. CDR3 protein: CASSLFQGKYQTKANVLTF. The CDR3 DNA reads as TGTGCCAGCAGCCTCTTCCAGGGAAAATATCAAACGAAGGCCAACGTCCTGACTTTC.

V and J are TRBV2 and TRBJ1-1; TRBD1 aligns across 8 bases. CDR1 SNHLY and CDR2 FYNNEI come from the germline V gene. The V segment lost 5 bases and the J segment 1 base; nucleotides outside the gene matches: 3. This CDR3 has 14 amino acids. The CDR3 DNA follows: TGTGCCAGCAGTAACAGGGGGACGAACACTGAAGCTTTCTTT. It yields the protein CASSNRGTNTEAFF.

The V and J genes are TRBV5-1 and TRBJ2-3; no clear D. CDR3 length: 13 amino acids. Between the trimmed V and J ends, which lost 4 bases and 0 bases, there was a span of 6 bases. CDR1 is SGHRS, CDR2 YFSETQ, per germline. The CDR3 loop reads CASSLQSTDTQYF. CDR3 sequence (DNA): TGCGCCAGCAGCCTCCAGAGCACAGATACGCAGTATTTT.

V gene TRBV18 combines with J gene TRBJ2-3; 7 nucleotides match TRBD1. CDR3 size: 16 residues. The junction had 9 bases not matched to a gene; V was cut back by 4 bases and J by 2 bases. Per germline, CDR1 KGHSH and CDR2 LQKENI. Written as DNA, the CDR3 is TGTGCCAGCTCACTGGGACAGTCGGCCCCCACAGATACGCAGTATTTT. It codes for CASSLGQSAPTDTQYF.

This chain connects TRBV5-1 to TRBJ1-1; D remains unclear. Between the trimmed V and J ends, which lost 0 bases and 4 bases, there was a span of 10 bases. The CDR3 sequence is 14 residues long. CDR1 is SGHRS, CDR2 YFSETQ, per germline. CDR3 DNA: TGCGCCAGCAGCTTGGAGGCAGCGGGCACTGAAGCTTTCTTT. This encodes CASSLEAAGTEAFF.

V is TRBV5-1 and J is TRBJ1-3; weak D call: TRBD1 (6 bases). Between the trimmed V and J ends, which lost 0 bases and 2 bases, there was a span of 9 bases. Per germline, CDR1 SGHRS and CDR2 YFSETQ. The CDR3 spans 15 residues. Written as DNA, the CDR3 is TGCGCCAGCAGCTTGGGGCAGGGGACTGGAAACACCATATATTTT. Protein: CASSLGQGTGNTIYF.

CDR3 in amino acids: CASSPPTDSTEAFF. The CDR3 DNA is TGTGCCAGCAGCCCGCCTACAGATTCCACTGAAGCTTTCTTT. The chain uses TRBV13 and TRBJ1-1; D gene uncertain. Trimming took off 5 bases at V and 4 bases at J, with 14 bases between the two ends. This CDR3 comprises 14 residues. CDR1 and CDR2 from the germline V gene are PRHDT and FYEKMQ (reference sequence).

V usage is TRBV7-3 and J usage is TRBJ1-2; TRBD1 agrees at 9 bases. Germline V CDR1 and CDR2: SGHTA, FQGTGA. The CDR3 extends over 13 amino acids. V gave up 4 bases and J gave up 6 bases; unmatched junction bases: 3. CDR3 sequence (DNA): TGTGCCAGCAGCTACAGACAGGGGGATGGCTACACCTTC. The encoded protein is CASSYRQGDGYTF.

The chain recombines TRBV7-9 with TRBJ2-7, with D unresolved. V lost 1 base to trimming and J lost 12 bases, with 16 bases between them. This CDR3 contains 13 residues. CDR1 is SEHNR and CDR2 is FQNEAQ in the germline V gene (reference sequence). The DNA for the CDR3 is TGTGCCAGCAGCTTAGGGTTAAGTAGCTTGATGTACTTC. Translation gives CASSLGLSSLMYF.

V and J are TRBV7-9 and TRBJ2-2; D might be TRBD1 (6 bases). The CDR3 consists of 14 residues. Germline loops: CDR1 SEHNR, CDR2 FQNEAQ (reference sequence). V dropped 5 bases and J dropped 6 bases, with 13 bases sitting between them. Written as DNA, the CDR3 is TGTGCCAGCAGCCCCTGGACAGATCCCGGGGAGCTGTTTTTT. This sequence encodes CASSPWTDPGELFF. Supplemented by reference TRBV7-9 and TRBJ2-2, the full variable domain reads DTGVSQNPRHKITKRGQNVTFRCDPISEHNRLYWYRQTLGQGPEFLTYFQNEAQLEKSRLLSDRFSAERPKGSFSTLEIQRTEQGDSAMYLCASSPWTDPGELFFGEGSRLTVL.

This clone was counted once. This chain uses TRBV19 with TRBJ1-4; 12 nucleotides align to TRBD1. CDR1 and CDR2 (germline): LNHDA, SQIVND (reference sequence). V lost 4 bases to trimming and J lost 13 bases; unmatched junction nucleotides: 10. This CDR3 is built from 15 residues. CDR3 region: CASSTRRDRGRLLFF. In DNA, the CDR3 is TGTGCCAGTAGTACCCGCCGGGACAGGGGGCGGCTACTGTTTTTT.

This chain connects TRBV30 to TRBJ1-1; 10 bases line up with TRBD1. V dropped 3 bases and J dropped 5; count of bases not matched to a gene: 6. CDR3 size: 14 residues. In germline, CDR1 is GTSNPN, CDR2 SVGIG (reference sequence). The DNA for the CDR3 is TGTGCCTGGAGGGACAGGGGGGTAAGGACTGAAGCTTTCTTT. Translation: CAWRDRGVRTEAFF.

This sequence joins TRBV4-2 and TRBJ2-7, with D unclear. The CDR3 has 13 residues. Trimming pared 4 bases from V and 0 bases from J, leaving 7 bases between. The germline CDR1 and CDR2 sequences are LGHNA and YNFKEQ. CDR3 residues: CASSRDISYEQYF. CDR3 DNA: TGTGCCAGCAGCCGTGACATCTCCTACGAGCAGTACTTC.

About this clone: The junction differs from germline at one of its ends, possibly a read error. The chain combines TRBV7-9 with TRBJ1-2, with unresolved D. Germline-derived CDR1 and CDR2 are SEHNR and FQNEAQ (reference sequence). The CDR3 is made up of 15 amino acids. CDR3 in DNA: TGTGCCACCAGCCCCCAGGCGTCCCTGTATGATGGCTACACCTTC. This codes for CATSPQASLYDGYTF.